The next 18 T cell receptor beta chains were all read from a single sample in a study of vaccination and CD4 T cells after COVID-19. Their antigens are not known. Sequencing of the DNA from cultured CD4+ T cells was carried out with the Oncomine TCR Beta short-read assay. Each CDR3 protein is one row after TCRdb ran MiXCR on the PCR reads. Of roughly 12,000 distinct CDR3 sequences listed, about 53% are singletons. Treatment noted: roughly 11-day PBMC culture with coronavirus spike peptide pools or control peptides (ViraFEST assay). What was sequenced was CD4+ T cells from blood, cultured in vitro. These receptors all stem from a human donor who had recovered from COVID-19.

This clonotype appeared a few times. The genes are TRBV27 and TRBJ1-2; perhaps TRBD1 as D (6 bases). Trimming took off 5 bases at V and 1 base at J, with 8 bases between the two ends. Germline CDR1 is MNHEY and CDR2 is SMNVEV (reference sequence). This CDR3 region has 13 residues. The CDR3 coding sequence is TGTGCCAGCAGTCAGGGGTTTAACTATGGCTACACCTTC. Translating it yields CASSQGFNYGYTF.

CDR3 sequence (DNA): TGCAGTGCTAGTTTGGTAGCGGGAGGTGTTGAGCAGTTCTTC. It specifies CSASLVAGGVEQFF. This chain joins TRBV20-1 and TRBJ2-1; 10 bases agree with TRBD2. Per germline, CDR1 DFQATT and CDR2 SNEGSKA (reference sequence). V trimming: 3 bases; J trimming: 9 bases; junction bases outside the gene matches: 8. The CDR3 runs 14 residues.

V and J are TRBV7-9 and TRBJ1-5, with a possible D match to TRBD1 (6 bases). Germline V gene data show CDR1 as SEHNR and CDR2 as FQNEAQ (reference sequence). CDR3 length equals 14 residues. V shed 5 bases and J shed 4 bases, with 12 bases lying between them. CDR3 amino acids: CASSPGQYNQPQHF. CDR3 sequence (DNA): TGTGCCAGCAGCCCTGGACAGTATAATCAGCCCCAGCATTTT.

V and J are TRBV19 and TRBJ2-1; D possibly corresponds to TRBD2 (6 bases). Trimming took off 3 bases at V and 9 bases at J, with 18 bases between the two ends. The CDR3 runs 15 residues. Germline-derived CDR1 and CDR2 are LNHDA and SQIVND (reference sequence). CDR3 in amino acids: CASSITGEVRVEQFF. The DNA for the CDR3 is TGTGCCAGTAGTATCACGGGGGAGGTTAGGGTTGAGCAGTTCTTC.

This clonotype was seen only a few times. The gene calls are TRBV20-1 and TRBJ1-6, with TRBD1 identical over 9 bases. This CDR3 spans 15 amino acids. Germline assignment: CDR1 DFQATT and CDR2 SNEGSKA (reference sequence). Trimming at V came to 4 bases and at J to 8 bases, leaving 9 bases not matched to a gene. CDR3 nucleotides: TGCAGTGCTATGCCCGGACAGGGGAGTTATTCACCCCTCCACTTT. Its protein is CSAMPGQGSYSPLHF.

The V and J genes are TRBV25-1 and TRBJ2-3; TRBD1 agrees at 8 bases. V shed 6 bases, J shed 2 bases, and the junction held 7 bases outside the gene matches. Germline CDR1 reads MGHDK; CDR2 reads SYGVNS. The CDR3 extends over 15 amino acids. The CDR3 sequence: CASREDRGNTDTQYF. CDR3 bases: TGTGCCAGCAGAGAAGACAGGGGTAACACAGATACGCAGTATTTT.

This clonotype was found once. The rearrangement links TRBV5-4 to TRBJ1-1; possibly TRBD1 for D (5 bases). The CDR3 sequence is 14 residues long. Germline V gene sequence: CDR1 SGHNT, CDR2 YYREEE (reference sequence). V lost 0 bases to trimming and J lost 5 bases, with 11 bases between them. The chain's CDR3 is CASSLDGGGTEAFF. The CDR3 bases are TGTGCCAGCAGCTTGGACGGGGGTGGGACTGAAGCTTTCTTT. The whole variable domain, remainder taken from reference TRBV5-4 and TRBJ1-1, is ETGVTQSPTHLIKTRGQQVTLRCSSQSGHNTVSWYQQALGQGPQFIFQYYREEENGRGNFPPRFSGLQFPNYSSELNVNALELDDSALYLCASSLDGGGTEAFFGQGTRLTVV.

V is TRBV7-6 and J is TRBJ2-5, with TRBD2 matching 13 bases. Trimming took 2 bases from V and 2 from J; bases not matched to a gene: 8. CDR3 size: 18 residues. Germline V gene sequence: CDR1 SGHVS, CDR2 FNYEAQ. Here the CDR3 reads CASSLIRTSGRGQETQYF. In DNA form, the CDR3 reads TGTGCCAGCAGCTTAATTAGGACTAGCGGGAGAGGTCAAGAGACCCAGTACTTC. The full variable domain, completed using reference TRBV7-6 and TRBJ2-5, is GAGVSQSPRYKVTKRGQDVALRCDPISGHVSLYWYRQALGQGPEFLTYFNYEAQQDKSGLPNDRFSAERPEGSISTLTIQRTEQRDSAMYRCASSLIRTSGRGQETQYFGPGTRLLVL.

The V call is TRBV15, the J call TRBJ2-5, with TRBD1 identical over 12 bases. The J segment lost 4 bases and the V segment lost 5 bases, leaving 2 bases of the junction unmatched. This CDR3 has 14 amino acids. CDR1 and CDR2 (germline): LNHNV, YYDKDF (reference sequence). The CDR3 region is CATSRDRGRETQYF. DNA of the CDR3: TGTGCCACCAGCCGGGACAGGGGGCGAGAGACCCAGTACTTC.

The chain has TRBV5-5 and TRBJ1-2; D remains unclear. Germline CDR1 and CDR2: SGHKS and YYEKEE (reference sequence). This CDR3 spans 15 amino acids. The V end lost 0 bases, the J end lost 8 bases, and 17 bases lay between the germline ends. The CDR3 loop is CASSLGVPLISGYTF. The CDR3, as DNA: TGTGCCAGCAGCTTGGGGGTCCCCCTCATTAGCGGCTACACCTTC. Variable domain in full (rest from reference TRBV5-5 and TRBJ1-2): DAGVTQSPTHLIKTRGQQVTLRCSPISGHKSVSWYQQVLGQGPQFIFQYYEKEERGRGNFPDRFSARQFPNYSSELNVNALLLGDSALYLCASSLGVPLISGYTFGSGTRLTVV.

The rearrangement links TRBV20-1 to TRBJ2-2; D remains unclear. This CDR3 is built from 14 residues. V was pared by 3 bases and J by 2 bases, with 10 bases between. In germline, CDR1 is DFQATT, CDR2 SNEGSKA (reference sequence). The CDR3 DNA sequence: TGCAGTGCTAGTGGTTACTTTAACACCGGGGAGCTGTTTTTT. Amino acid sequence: CSASGYFNTGELFF.

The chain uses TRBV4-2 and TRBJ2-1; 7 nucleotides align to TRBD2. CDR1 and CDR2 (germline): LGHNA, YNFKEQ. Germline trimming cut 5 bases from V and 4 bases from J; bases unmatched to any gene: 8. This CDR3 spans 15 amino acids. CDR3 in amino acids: CASSWGGSGYNEQFF. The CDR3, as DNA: TGTGCCAGCAGCTGGGGCGGGAGTGGGTACAATGAGCAGTTCTTC.

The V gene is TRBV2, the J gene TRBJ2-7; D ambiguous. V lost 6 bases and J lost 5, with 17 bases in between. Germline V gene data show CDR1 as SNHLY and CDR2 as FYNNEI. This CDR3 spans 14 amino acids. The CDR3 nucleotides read TGTGCCAGCAGGACCGGTGGCAGCGTCCACGAGCAGTACTTC. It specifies CASRTGGSVHEQYF.

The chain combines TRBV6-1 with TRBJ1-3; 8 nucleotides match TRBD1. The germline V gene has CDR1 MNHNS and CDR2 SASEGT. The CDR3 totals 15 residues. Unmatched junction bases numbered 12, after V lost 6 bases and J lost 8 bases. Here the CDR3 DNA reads TGTGCCAGCAGACCAGGGGGCGCGGGGTCTCACACCATATATTTT. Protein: CASRPGGAGSHTIYF.

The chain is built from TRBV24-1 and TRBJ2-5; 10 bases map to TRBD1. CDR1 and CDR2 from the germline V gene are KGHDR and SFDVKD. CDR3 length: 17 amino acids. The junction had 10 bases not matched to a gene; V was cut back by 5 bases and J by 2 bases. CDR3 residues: CATSGPGDRGRQETQYF. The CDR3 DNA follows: TGTGCCACCAGTGGCCCGGGGGACAGGGGAAGGCAAGAGACCCAGTACTTC.

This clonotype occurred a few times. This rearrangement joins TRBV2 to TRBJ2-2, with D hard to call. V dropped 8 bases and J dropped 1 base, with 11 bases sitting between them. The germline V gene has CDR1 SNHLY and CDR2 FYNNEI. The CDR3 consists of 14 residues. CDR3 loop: CASLQWENTGELFF. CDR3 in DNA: TGTGCCAGCCTCCAATGGGAGAACACCGGGGAGCTGTTTTTT.

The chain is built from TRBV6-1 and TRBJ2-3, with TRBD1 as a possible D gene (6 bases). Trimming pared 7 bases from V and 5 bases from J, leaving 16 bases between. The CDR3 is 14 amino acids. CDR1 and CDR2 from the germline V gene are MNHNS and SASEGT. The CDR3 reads CASIQGQVKDTQYF. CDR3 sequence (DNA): TGTGCCAGCATTCAGGGGCAGGTAAAAGATACGCAGTATTTT.

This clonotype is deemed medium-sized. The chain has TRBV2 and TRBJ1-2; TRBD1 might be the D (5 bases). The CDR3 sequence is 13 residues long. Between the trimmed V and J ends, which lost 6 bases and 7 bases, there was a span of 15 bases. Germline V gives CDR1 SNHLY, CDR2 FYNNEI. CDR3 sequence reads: CASRDEGDFGYTF. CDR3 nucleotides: TGTGCCAGCAGGGACGAAGGGGATTTTGGCTACACCTTC.